This paragraph reports one T cell receptor (beta chain). Per germline, CDR1 SSHAT and CDR2 FNYEAQ (reference sequence). The trim removed 5 bases at V and 7 bases at J, leaving 7 bases unmatched. The CDR3 length is 14 residues. This sample is drawn from a study of blood T cell repertoires in COVID-19. Across the study: PBMCs, B-cell-depleted T cells, or T cells were the source of the cDNA or gDNA that made up the material.

Produced via immunoSEQ multiplex PCR; TCRdb's table is partial and in-frame only. The sample carries under 80,000 clones, 70% to 90% recorded once. The chain couples TRBV7-7 to TRBJ2-5, with TRBD1 identical over 10 bases. The clonotype originates from a human donor in a cohort sampled during active COVID-19. The specimen was peripheral blood. The CDR3 coding sequence is TGTGCCAGCAGCCCCGGGACAGGGGTTGGGACCCAGTACTTC. The encoded protein is CASSPGTGVGTQYF. Combining the CDR3 with reference TRBV7-7 and TRBJ2-5 gives the whole variable domain GAGVSQSPRYKVTKRGQDVTLRCDPISSHATLYWYQQALGQGPEFLTYFNYEAQPDKSGLPSDRFSAERPEGSISTLTIQRTEQRDSAMYRCASSPGTGVGTQYFGPGTRLLVL.